One sample yielded the 15 T cell receptor beta chains listed below, sequenced in a study of regulatory T cells in long-lasting Graves disease. Time point of the sample: persistent/refractory GD, antithyroid drugs over 5 years with positive TRAb. TCR sequences were obtained from RNA taken from PBMCs. Relying on iRepertoire HTBI primers and Arm-PCR of CDR3 regions, the team built TCR beta libraries. TCRdb re-analysed the multiplex PCR reads in MiXCR, keeping a single row per CDR3 protein. The data contain about 660,000 distinct CDR3 sequences, about 32% of them singletons. Sequences were derived from peripheral blood mononuclear cells (PBMCs), sampled when the disease was refractory, from a patient treated with antithyroid drugs. Receptors were obtained from a female donor with Graves disease.

The rearrangement links TRBV6-1 to TRBJ2-7; 7 nucleotides agree with TRBD2. Germline values: CDR1 MNHNS, CDR2 SASEGT. This CDR3 spans 16 amino acids. V was clipped by 6 bases and J by 0 bases; unmatched bases: 11. The CDR3 region is CASRRGSGVLSYEQYF. As DNA, the CDR3 is TGTGCCAGCAGGAGAGGAAGCGGGGTCCTCTCCTACGAGCAGTACTTC.

A word on this clonotype: It is unclear where the CDR3 begins or ends on the DNA, so no DNA is shown, and the CDR3 is as TCRdb lists it. V is TRBV5-6 and J is TRBJ1-2; TRBD1, as called in the table, went unchecked against the DNA. The CDR3 has 14 residues if both end residues are counted. Germline V gene data show CDR1 as SGHDT and CDR2 as YYEEEE. CDR3 sequence: CASSLVGQGSGCTF.

This sequence joins TRBV10-3 and TRBJ1-3; a possible D gene is TRBD1 (6 bases). CDR3 length: 14 amino acids. The germline V gene has CDR1 ENHRY and CDR2 SYGVKD. The germline V and J ends were trimmed by 6 bases and 0 bases, with 9 bases remaining between them. The CDR3 sequence is CAIRGHLSGNTIYF. CDR3 sequence (DNA): TGTGCCATCAGGGGACATCTCTCTGGAAACACCATATATTTT.

This clonotype was observed at least ten times. The J gene is TRBJ1-1, the V gene TRBV6-1; D call uncertain. CDR3 length: 14 amino acids. CDR1 MNHNS and CDR2 SASEGT come from the germline V gene. The germline V and J ends were trimmed by 2 bases and 4 bases, with 11 bases remaining between them. The CDR3 region is CASSETTDITEAFF. CDR3 DNA sequence: TGTGCCAGCAGTGAAACAACAGACATCACTGAAGCTTTCTTT.

The sample holds many counts of this clonotype. The rearrangement joins TRBV2 to TRBJ2-7; D may be TRBD2 (5 bases). The germline V gene has CDR1 SNHLY and CDR2 FYNNEI. The V end lost 4 bases, the J end lost 6 bases, and 13 bases lay between the germline ends. This CDR3 is 13 amino acids long. CDR3 region: CASSVYGRGEQYF. For the CDR3, the DNA is TGTGCCAGCAGTGTCTATGGACGGGGCGAGCAGTACTTC.

This clonotype was observed at least ten times. This chain connects TRBV27 to TRBJ1-1, with 7 bases identical to TRBD1. V lost 5 bases, J lost 1 base, and 7 bases stayed unmatched. CDR1 and CDR2 (germline): MNHEY, SMNVEV (reference sequence). The CDR3 contains 15 residues. As DNA, the CDR3 is TGTGCCAGCAGTCCACGGACAGGCTGGAACACTGAAGCTTTCTTT. Its protein is CASSPRTGWNTEAFF.

The J gene is TRBJ2-6, the V gene TRBV20-1, with 9 bases matching TRBD1. The germline gives CDR1 DFQATT, CDR2 SNEGSKA (reference sequence). The CDR3 is made up of 15 amino acids. The chain's CDR3 is CTDWDRVAGANVLTF. The CDR3 DNA follows: TGCACCGACTGGGACAGGGTCGCTGGGGCCAACGTCCTGACTTTC.

This rearrangement joins TRBV6-9 to TRBJ2-7, with 11 bases that match TRBD2. V lost 3 bases, J lost 5 bases, and 6 bases stayed unmatched. Germline V gene data show CDR1 as MNHGY and CDR2 as SVAAGI. The CDR3 has 15 residues. The CDR3 loop reads CASSYPVSGRDEQYF. As DNA, the CDR3 is TGTGCCAGCAGTTACCCGGTTAGCGGGAGGGACGAGCAGTACTTC.

The table lists this clonotype with a few counts. The chain joins TRBV3-1 to TRBJ1-1; D gene ambiguous. The germline V gene has CDR1 LGHDT and CDR2 YNNKEL (reference sequence). Trimming took 0 bases from V and 10 from J, leaving 15 bases between them. CDR3 length: 14 residues. The CDR3 is CASSQDLPTGGAFF. In DNA, the CDR3 is TGTGCCAGCAGCCAAGATCTTCCGACGGGCGGAGCTTTCTTT.

This clonotype was observed many times. The chain carries TRBV2 and TRBJ2-7, with D unresolved. The CDR3 loop spans 15 amino acids. V was cut by 1 base and J by 2 bases, with 12 bases left in between. Germline lookup yields CDR1 SNHLY and CDR2 FYNNEI. The CDR3 bases are TGTGCCAGCAGTGAAGGCGTTATAGGAGCCTACGAGCAGTACTTC. Amino acid sequence: CASSEGVIGAYEQYF.

The rearrangement uses TRBV30 and TRBJ1-1; D gene unclear. The CDR3 totals 12 residues. Trimming pared 0 bases from V and 4 bases from J, leaving 6 bases between. From germline, CDR1 is GTSNPN and CDR2 SVGIG (reference sequence). The CDR3 loop is CAWSVVSTEAFF. DNA of the CDR3: TGTGCCTGGAGTGTAGTATCCACTGAAGCTTTCTTT.

The rearrangement joins TRBV12-3 or TRBV12-4 to TRBJ2-1; 14 bases line up with TRBD2. The CDR3 loop spans 15 amino acids. V gave up 7 bases and J gave up 10 bases; unmatched junction bases: 9. CDR3 sequence reads: CASTSGLAGAGEQFF. The DNA for the CDR3 is TGTGCCAGCACCTCGGGACTAGCGGGAGCAGGAGAGCAGTTCTTC.

A few counts support this clonotype. The chain has TRBV19 and TRBJ1-5; weak D call: TRBD1 (5 bases). The CDR3 has 14 amino acids. Germline assignment: CDR1 LNHDA and CDR2 SQIVND (reference sequence). The ends were cut back, 2 bases at V and 7 bases at J, with 12 bases in the middle. The CDR3 DNA reads as TGTGCCAGTAGTATACAGGGTGGCGGGCAGCCCCAGCATTTT. This encodes CASSIQGGGQPQHF. The full variable domain, rest sourced from reference TRBV19 and TRBJ1-5, is DGGITQSPKYLFRKEGQNVTLSCEQNLNHDAMYWYRQDPGQGLRLIYYSQIVNDFQKGDIAEGYSVSREKKESFPLTVTSAQKNPTAFYLCASSIQGGGQPQHFGDGTRLSIL.

The CDR3 sequence is CSVEARANYGYTF. The CDR3 DNA sequence: TGCAGCGTTGAGGCCCGAGCTAACTATGGCTACACCTTC. V and J are TRBV29-1 and TRBJ1-2, with D unresolved. This CDR3 has 13 amino acids. Germline V CDR1 and CDR2: SQVTM, ANQGSEA. Trimming pared 3 bases from V and 0 bases from J, leaving 8 bases between.

This clonotype was counted a few times. The V gene is TRBV7-9, the J gene TRBJ2-7; no firm D call. Looked up from germline, CDR1 is SEHNR and CDR2 is FQNEAQ (reference sequence). V was cut by 7 bases and J by 1 base, with 8 bases left in between. CDR3 length: 12 residues. CDR3: CASTPGSYEQYF. Written as DNA, the CDR3 is TGTGCCAGCACTCCCGGTTCCTACGAGCAGTACTTC.